This T cell receptor (beta chain) was found in a study of cytomegalovirus exposure and HLA in healthy donors. Study information: A later analysis reported the same platform for the 120 validation repertoires and the roughly 700 first-cohort repertoires. Findings and limits, study-wide: A list of 150 or so TCR beta chains associated with cytomegalovirus was given.

Germline loops: CDR1 MDHEN, CDR2 SYDVKM. The CDR3 is 13 residues long. J lost 8 bases, V lost 6 bases, and 6 bases had no gene match. Donors were drawn from the approximately 130-subject validation cohort, separate from the approximately 700-subject first cohort. Repertoires were generated with immunoSEQ multiplex PCR, while TCRdb's copy carries only in-frame clones and drops some. The sample shows approximately 170,000 clones, roughly 84% of them seen only once. As concerns this clone: The antigen is undetermined.

Sequenced sample: PBMCs. This TCR derives from a man aged 25-45 years in good health and CMV-seropositive. The V call is TRBV28, the J call TRBJ2-4, with 8 bases matching TRBD1. CDR3 in amino acids: CASRAGGAYIQYF. The DNA of the CDR3 is TGTGCCAGCAGGGCAGGGGGCGCGTACATTCAGTACTTC. The whole variable domain, remainder taken from reference TRBV28 and TRBJ2-4, is DVKVTQSSRYLVKRTGEKVFLECVQDMDHENMFWYRQDPGLGLRLIYFSYDVKMKEKGDIPEGYSVSREKKERFSLILESASTNQTSMYLCASRAGGAYIQYFGAGTRLSVL.